The clone carrying this TCR beta chain has at least ten counts. Germline assignment: CDR1 KGHSH and CDR2 LQKENI. This CDR3 is built from 15 residues. The V end lost 6 bases, the J end lost 1 base, and 15 bases lay between the germline ends. As for time point: newly diagnosed GD, antithyroid drugs for less than 3 months. PBMC RNA served as the TCR library source. Investigators prepared the TCR beta libraries by applying iRepertoire HTBI primers and Arm-PCR of CDR3 regions. One entry per CDR3 protein results from TCRdb running MiXCR on the multiplex PCR reads. This table holds some 450,000 distinct CDR3 sequences, about 16% found once. This sample was taken from a study of regulatory T cells in long-lasting Graves disease. This sample was shared with a second study, whose subject was T cells in Graves' hyperthyroidism and ophthalmopathy. That paper states: An initial round of RT-PCR targeting the TCR CDR3 relied on the HTBI primer set. In validation, the model predicted ophthalmopathy. These predictions came a median approximately 6.5 months before onset.

The chain couples TRBV18 to TRBJ1-1; D unclear. The sample here was peripheral blood mononuclear cells (PBMCs), taken at new diagnosis, from a patient treated with antithyroid drugs. The TCR originated in a woman between 25 and 40 years old with Graves disease. The CDR3 DNA reads as TGTGCCAGCTCCCCCTTTTCGGGTAAGAACACTGAAGCTTTCTTT. Translation gives CASSPFSGKNTEAFF.